These 24 T cell receptor beta chains were all obtained from the same sample, sequenced in a study of shared clonotypes between healthy human individuals (dated by TCRdb to about 2020). The method behind the library was the immunoSEQ multiplex PCR assay. Imported from immuneACCESS, the table was reduced by TCRdb to in-frame sequences with V and J called. These copies leave out some clones; in studies compared against another copy, an unresolved V gene accounts for under half, and the cause of the remainder is not known. The sample has hundreds of thousands of clones on record, 80% to 95% of them singletons. In total, the top ten clones hold approximately 25% of the sample. CD8 naive samples were CD45RO-negative cells positively selected for CCR7, giving a CD45RA+CCR7+ population that excluded TemRA cells. Source material: naive CD8+ T cells sorted from blood. In light of the paper, this sample's cell subset or site label describes: CD45RA+CCR7+. The receptor source for this set is a man aged 25 to 40 in good health.

J is TRBJ2-1 and V is TRBV4-2, with D maybe TRBD2 (6 bases). Trimming removed 0 bases at V and 8 bases at J, with 20 bases between. This CDR3 comprises 17 residues. Germline CDR1 LGHNA, CDR2 YNFKEQ. CDR3 residues: CASSQDPQEGGLHEQFF. CDR3 DNA: TGTGCCAGCAGCCAAGATCCCCAGGAGGGAGGCCTGCATGAGCAGTTCTTC.

The rearrangement uses TRBV6-1 and TRBJ2-3; D might be TRBD2 (6 bases). The CDR3 has 18 amino acids. The germline gives CDR1 MNHNS, CDR2 SASEGT. The V end was cut by 1 base, the J end by 2 bases, with 19 bases between. The CDR3 bases are TGTGCCAGCAGTGAAGTTTTTGCGGGGAGGTCCCTCACAGATACGCAGTATTTT. Protein sequence: CASSEVFAGRSLTDTQYF.

The rearrangement joins TRBV7-2 to TRBJ2-1, with a tentative D call TRBD2 (6 bases). Germline V gene data show CDR1 as SGHTA and CDR2 as FQGNSA. This CDR3 has 14 amino acids. V was pared by 1 base and J by 3 bases, with 7 bases between. The DNA of the CDR3 is TGTGCCAGCAGCTTAGGGGAGGTCTACAATGAGCAGTTCTTC. Its translation: CASSLGEVYNEQFF.

The chain is built from TRBV29-1 and TRBJ2-5; D remains unclear. Deletions cut 4 bases from V and 0 bases from J, with 9 bases between. The germline gives CDR1 SQVTM, CDR2 ANQGSEA. The CDR3 runs to 13 residues. CDR3 region: CSVVTENQETQYF. The CDR3, as DNA: TGCAGCGTTGTAACGGAAAACCAAGAGACCCAGTACTTC.

The CDR3 DNA is TGTGCCAGCAGCCTCGGGACAGGGGTCCCCTACGAGCAGTACTTC. As protein: CASSLGTGVPYEQYF. The chain joins TRBV7-2 to TRBJ2-7; 10 nucleotides align to TRBD1. J lost 2 bases, V lost 5 bases, and 6 bases had no gene match. This CDR3 has 15 residues. The germline V gene encodes CDR1 SGHTA and CDR2 FQGNSA.

The chain joins TRBV27 to TRBJ2-5; tentatively, D is TRBD2 (6 bases). Germline V gene data show CDR1 as MNHEY and CDR2 as SMNVEV (reference sequence). The CDR3 is 15 amino acids. Trimming stripped 6 bases from V and 5 bases from J, with 19 bases between. This chain's CDR3 is CASSLNRPGEETQYF. DNA of the CDR3: TGTGCCAGCAGCCTAAACCGTCCGGGAGAGGAGACCCAGTACTTC.

CDR3 nucleotide sequence: TGTGCCAGCAGTTCCTCCGGGACTAGCGGGAGTTTTTTACGTACCGGTGAGCAGTACTTC. This codes for CASSSSGTSGSFLRTGEQYF. V is TRBV11-3 and J is TRBJ2-7; 14 bases align to TRBD2. The germline CDR1 and CDR2 sequences are SGHNT and YENEEA. This CDR3 is 20 amino acids long. V gave up 6 bases and J gave up 7 bases; unmatched junction bases: 23.

This clone was picked up a small number of times. This sequence joins TRBV30 and TRBJ2-7; 8 nucleotides agree with TRBD1. Germline V gives CDR1 GTSNPN, CDR2 SVGIG (reference sequence). CDR3 length: 14 amino acids. J lost 4 bases, V lost 3 bases, and 8 bases had no gene match. As DNA, the CDR3 is TGTGCCTGGAGGGACCGGGACAGGAGGTACGAGCAGTACTTC. This codes for CAWRDRDRRYEQYF.

The rearrangement uses TRBV11-2 and TRBJ2-1; D is unclear. Trimming shortened V by 7 bases and J by 5 bases, and 15 bases separated the two germline ends. Germline CDR1 SGHAT, CDR2 FQNNGV. The CDR3 has 14 amino acids. CDR3 nucleotides: TGTGCCAGCATAACGGACGCAGGAGACAATGAGCAGTTCTTC. Translating it yields CASITDAGDNEQFF.

The chain couples TRBV15 to TRBJ1-5; no firm D call. Trimming cost V 0 bases and J 6 bases, with 12 bases left between them. The germline V gene encodes CDR1 LNHNV and CDR2 YYDKDF (reference sequence). The CDR3 is 15 residues long. The DNA of the CDR3 is TGTGCCACCAGCAGAGATCTAGGGTTCACTCAGCCCCAGCATTTT. It is translated as CATSRDLGFTQPQHF. Together with reference TRBV15 and TRBJ1-5, the CDR3 gives the full variable domain: DAMVIQNPRYQVTQFGKPVTLSCSQTLNHNVMYWYQQKSSQAPKLLFHYYDKDFNNEADTPDNFQSRRPNTSFCFLDIRSPGLGDTAMYLCATSRDLGFTQPQHFGDGTRLSIL.

The chain joins TRBV27 to TRBJ2-2; 10 nucleotides match TRBD2. The CDR3 is made up of 15 amino acids. Germline V gene sequence: CDR1 MNHEY, CDR2 SMNVEV (reference sequence). J gave up 3 bases and V 6 bases, and 4 bases lay outside the gene matches. As DNA, the CDR3 is TGTGCCAGCAGGCTGGGACTAGCGTACACCGGGGAGCTGTTTTTT. Translated, it gives CASRLGLAYTGELFF.

The chain combines TRBV19 with TRBJ1-1, with D perhaps TRBD1 (6 bases). Germline V gene sequence: CDR1 LNHDA, CDR2 SQIVND (reference sequence). Trimming took off 5 bases at V and 11 bases at J, with 18 bases between the two ends. The CDR3 has 13 amino acids. CDR3 DNA sequence: TGTGCCAGTAGTGTACTACAGGGCGGAGACGCTTTCTTT. Its translation: CASSVLQGGDAFF.

The V and J genes are TRBV18 and TRBJ2-1; 7 bases line up with TRBD2. Trimming cost V 0 bases and J 5 bases; bases outside gene matches: 7. Germline V gene lookup returns CDR1 KGHSH and CDR2 LQKENI. This CDR3 comprises 16 residues. The CDR3 coding sequence is TGTGCCAGCTCACCACCGGTGGGAGGGCCGGACAATGAGCAGTTCTTC. Protein sequence: CASSPPVGGPDNEQFF.

The gene calls are TRBV6-4 and TRBJ1-1; D is unclear. Germline CDR1 reads MRHNA; CDR2 reads SNTAGT. The ends were cut back, 0 bases at V and 12 bases at J, with 11 bases in the middle. The CDR3 is 12 residues long. The CDR3 protein is CASSDSRSRPFF. In DNA, the CDR3 is TGTGCCAGCAGTGACTCGAGGTCGAGGCCTTTCTTT.

The chain carries TRBV6-1 and TRBJ1-1; 7 positions agree with TRBD1. This CDR3 is 13 amino acids long. Trimming at V came to 6 bases and at J to 1 base, leaving 2 bases not matched to a gene. Germline CDR1 and CDR2: MNHNS and SASEGT. The CDR3 loop reads CASRTGANTEAFF. The CDR3 nucleotides read TGTGCCAGCAGAACAGGGGCGAACACTGAAGCTTTCTTT.

This sequence joins TRBV11-2 and TRBJ2-2; D gene ambiguous. The ends were cut back, 3 bases at V and 4 bases at J, with 6 bases in the middle. CDR3 size: 13 residues. The germline V gene encodes CDR1 SGHAT and CDR2 FQNNGV. As DNA, the CDR3 is TGTGCCAGCAGCTTTCTGTCCACCGGGGAGCTGTTTTTT. It specifies CASSFLSTGELFF.

The rearrangement uses TRBV6-4 and TRBJ2-3; a possible D gene is TRBD2 (6 bases). The CDR3 extends over 14 amino acids. Germline assignment: CDR1 MRHNA and CDR2 SNTAGT. Trimming cost V 5 bases and J 0 bases, with 9 bases left between them. The CDR3 here is CASSRDSSTDTQYF. The CDR3 coding sequence is TGTGCCAGCAGTAGGGACTCAAGCACAGATACGCAGTATTTT.

The chain employs TRBV9 and TRBJ2-3; 10 nucleotides line up with TRBD1. The length of the CDR3 is 15 residues. Per the germline V gene, CDR1 is SGDLS and CDR2 is YYNGEE. With V trimmed by 6 bases and J by 4 bases, 8 bases remained unmatched. The CDR3 protein is CASTAWDRGADTQYF. The CDR3, as DNA: TGTGCCAGCACCGCTTGGGACAGGGGAGCAGATACGCAGTATTTT.

In this sample, this clone turned up once. The chain recombines TRBV4-1 with TRBJ2-7; no reliable D call. The CDR3 contains 13 residues. Germline lookup yields CDR1 MGHRA and CDR2 YSYEKL. V was cut by 0 bases and J by 3 bases, with 6 bases left in between. CDR3 residues: CASSQELNYEQYF. The CDR3 DNA reads as TGCGCCAGCAGCCAAGAACTGAACTACGAGCAGTACTTC.

CDR3: CASSRDRGSGELFF. DNA for the CDR3: TGCGCCAGCAGCCGAGACAGGGGTTCCGGGGAGCTGTTTTTT. The J gene is TRBJ2-2, the V gene TRBV4-1, with TRBD1 identical over 8 bases. The ends lost 4 bases at V and 6 bases at J; junction bases unmatched: 4. Germline loops: CDR1 MGHRA, CDR2 YSYEKL. The length of the CDR3 is 14 residues.

The chain combines TRBV4-1 with TRBJ1-2, with TRBD1 as a possible D gene (6 bases). V lost 4 bases, J lost 2 bases, and 8 bases lay in between. Germline V gene lookup returns CDR1 MGHRA and CDR2 YSYEKL. The CDR3 sequence is 13 residues long. CDR3 coding DNA: TGCGCCAGCAGCCCCGGGGGCAACTATGGCTACACCTTC. It specifies CASSPGGNYGYTF.

The genes are TRBV11-2 and TRBJ2-1; 9 bases are shared with TRBD1. The germline V gene has CDR1 SGHAT and CDR2 FQNNGV. V dropped 5 bases and J dropped 7; count of bases not matched to a gene: 15. The CDR3 is made up of 17 amino acids. The CDR3 sequence: CASSNFRQGVMWNEQFF. CDR3 nucleotide sequence: TGTGCCAGCAGCAACTTTAGACAGGGGGTGATGTGGAATGAGCAGTTCTTC. The full variable domain, with the rest looked up from reference TRBV11-2 and TRBJ2-1, is EAGVAQSPRYKIIEKRQSVAFWCNPISGHATLYWYQQILGQGPKLLIQFQNNGVVDDSQLPKDRFSAERLKGVDSTLKIQPAKLEDSAVYLCASSNFRQGVMWNEQFFGPGTRLTVL.

This clone was picked up many times. This chain uses TRBV4-3 with TRBJ2-6; D unclear. CDR3 length: 16 residues. Germline loops: CDR1 LGHNA, CDR2 YSLEER. Deletions cut 1 base from V and 1 base from J, with 8 bases between. DNA of the CDR3: TGCGCCAGCAGCCAAGTCACGGGTTCTGGGGCCAACGTCCTGACTTTC. This codes for CASSQVTGSGANVLTF.

V gene TRBV19 combines with J gene TRBJ2-1; D uncertain. The germline gives CDR1 LNHDA, CDR2 SQIVND (reference sequence). The CDR3 has 16 amino acids. Trimming left V 5 bases short and J 4 bases short, with 18 bases between. The CDR3 here is CASSPLPRSSYNEQFF. The CDR3 DNA follows: TGTGCCAGTAGTCCCCTTCCTAGATCTAGTTACAATGAGCAGTTCTTC.